These T cell receptor beta chains were read from a single sample in a study of Graves' ophthalmopathy and Graves' hyperthyroidism. One entry per CDR3 protein results from TCRdb running MiXCR on the multiplex PCR reads. The sample records around 1,000,000 distinct CDR3 sequences, roughly 35% being singletons. Sequencing input: peripheral blood or thyroid tissue (not recorded which). The receptors were gathered from an adult man with Graves' hyperthyroidism. Each CDR3 is given with its conserved first and last residue. A D gene is named only where the DNA matches it firmly. Clone size is not always given. Where it is, it says once, few, many or a class for expanded clones.

v_call: TRBV7-2; d_call: .; clone_size: few; j_call: TRBJ2-7; cdr3_aa: CASSQRQDEYYEQYF; cdr3_nt: TGCGCCAGCAGCCAAAGACAGGACGAATATTACGAGCAGTACTTC
v_call: TRBV7-2; d_call: .; clone_size: .; j_call: TRBJ1-2; cdr3_aa: CASSLIGGSRNYGYTF; cdr3_nt: TGTGCCAGCAGCTTAATTGGGGGGTCTAGGAACTATGGCTACACCTTC
v_call: TRBV7-8; d_call: TRBD1; clone_size: many; j_call: TRBJ2-5; cdr3_aa: CASSPTGGDQETQYF; cdr3_nt: TGTGCCAGCAGCCCGACAGGGGGGGATCAAGAGACCCAGTACTTC
v_call: TRBV2; d_call: .; clone_size: once; j_call: TRBJ1-6; cdr3_aa: CASSDPAGGRGSLHF; cdr3_nt: TGTGCCAGCAGTGACCCTGCGGGAGGGCGGGGATCCCTCCACTTT
v_call: TRBV15; d_call: TRBD1; clone_size: .; j_call: TRBJ1-5; cdr3_aa: CATSRTRDRTTQPQHF; cdr3_nt: TGTGCCACCAGCAGAACACGGGACAGGACAACCCAGCCCCAGCATTTT
v_call: TRBV2; d_call: .; clone_size: .; j_call: TRBJ2-3; cdr3_aa: CASRQTWASHSTDTQYF; cdr3_nt: TGTGCCAGCAGACAGACGTGGGCCAGCCATAGCACAGATACGCAGTATTTT
v_call: TRBV7-8; d_call: .; clone_size: many; j_call: TRBJ1-4; cdr3_aa: CASSSVLAQVWEKLFF; cdr3_nt: TGTGCCAGCAGCTCCGTCCTCGCCCAGGTCTGGGAAAAACTGTTTTTT
v_call: TRBV14; d_call: TRBD1; clone_size: .; j_call: TRBJ2-7; cdr3_aa: CASSRRTGGSYEQYF; cdr3_nt: TGTGCCAGCAGCCGCCGGACAGGGGGGTCCTACGAGCAGTACTTC
v_call: TRBV25-1; d_call: .; clone_size: few; j_call: TRBJ2-5; cdr3_aa: CASSDPTAPQETQYF; cdr3_nt: TGTGCCAGCAGTGATCCGACGGCCCCTCAAGAGACCCAGTACTTC
v_call: TRBV10-3; d_call: .; clone_size: .; j_call: TRBJ2-7; cdr3_aa: CAISYLLDEQYF; cdr3_nt: TGTGCCATCAGTTACCTCCTAGATGAGCAGTACTTC
v_call: TRBV20-1; d_call: TRBD2; clone_size: many; j_call: TRBJ2-5; cdr3_aa: CSARSGVRWETQYF; cdr3_nt: TGCAGTGCCCGGAGCGGGGTCCGATGGGAGACCCAGTACTTC
v_call: TRBV28; d_call: .; clone_size: few; j_call: TRBJ1-5; cdr3_aa: CASRYGYQPQHF; cdr3_nt: TGTGCCAGCAGGTACGGGTATCAGCCCCAGCATTTT
v_call: TRBV7-2; d_call: TRBD1; clone_size: .; j_call: TRBJ1-1; cdr3_aa: CASSSTGTGDTEAFF; cdr3_nt: TGTGCCAGCAGCTCGACCGGGACAGGGGACACTGAAGCTTTCTTT
v_call: TRBV20-1; d_call: TRBD1; clone_size: .; j_call: TRBJ2-7; cdr3_aa: CSARDWDRGWYEQYF; cdr3_nt: TGCAGTGCTCGCGATTGGGACAGGGGATGGTACGAGCAGTACTTC
v_call: TRBV28; d_call: .; clone_size: .; j_call: TRBJ1-1; cdr3_aa: CASSTYGGVAAFF; cdr3_nt: TGTGCCAGCAGTACCTACGGCGGGGTTGCAGCTTTCTTT
v_call: TRBV2; d_call: TRBD2; clone_size: many; j_call: TRBJ2-5; cdr3_aa: CASNTRPSGGHKTQYF; cdr3_nt: TGTGCCAGCAACACCAGACCTAGCGGGGGGCACAAGACCCAGTACTTC
v_call: TRBV6-2/TRBV6-3; d_call: .; clone_size: many; j_call: TRBJ1-6; cdr3_aa: CAGGASPFSPLHF; cdr3_nt: TGTGCCGGGGGAGCTTCCCCCTTTTCACCCCTCCACTTT
v_call: TRBV24-1; d_call: .; clone_size: .; j_call: TRBJ1-5; cdr3_aa: CATSAMQGISNQPQHF; cdr3_nt: TGTGCCACCAGTGCTATGCAGGGGATCAGCAATCAGCCCCAGCATTTT
v_call: TRBV29-1; d_call: TRBD1; clone_size: .; j_call: TRBJ2-1; cdr3_aa: CSVAFGQGSYNEQFF; cdr3_nt: TGCAGCGTTGCTTTCGGACAGGGCTCCTACAATGAGCAGTTCTTC
v_call: TRBV19; d_call: TRBD2; clone_size: .; j_call: TRBJ2-2; cdr3_aa: CASNRGRDAGELFF; cdr3_nt: TGTGCCAGTAATCGCGGGAGAGACGCCGGGGAGCTGTTTTTT
v_call: TRBV7-6; d_call: .; clone_size: many; j_call: TRBJ2-7; cdr3_aa: CASSLDLHSYEQYF; cdr3_nt: TGTGCCAGCAGCTTAGATCTGCATTCCTACGAGCAGTACTTC
v_call: TRBV25-1; d_call: .; clone_size: .; j_call: TRBJ2-6; cdr3_aa: CASSEEGYGTEAF; cdr3_nt: TGTGCCAGCAGTGAGGAAGGGTACGGCACTGAAGCTTTC
v_call: TRBV7-2; d_call: .; clone_size: many; j_call: TRBJ1-5; cdr3_aa: CASSFSGRNQPQHF; cdr3_nt: TGTGCCAGCAGCTTTTCAGGGAGAAATCAGCCCCAGCATTTT
v_call: TRBV12-3/TRBV12-4; d_call: .; clone_size: .; j_call: TRBJ1-1; cdr3_aa: CASSQYVRNTEAFF; cdr3_nt: TGTGCCAGCAGCCAATATGTTAGGAACACTGAAGCTTTCTTT
v_call: TRBV5-1; d_call: .; clone_size: many; j_call: TRBJ1-1; cdr3_aa: CASSLVRVNSEAFF; cdr3_nt: TGCGCCAGCAGCTTGGTTCGGGTTAACTCTGAAGCTTTCTTT
v_call: TRBV25-1; d_call: TRBD1; clone_size: .; j_call: TRBJ2-5; cdr3_aa: CASVPGQGVQETQYF; cdr3_nt: TGTGCCAGCGTACCGGGACAGGGGGTACAAGAGACCCAGTACTTC
v_call: TRBV5-6; d_call: .; clone_size: many; j_call: TRBJ1-1; cdr3_aa: CASSLEDTNTEAFF; cdr3_nt: TGTGCCAGCAGCTTGGAGGACACAAACACTGAAGCTTTCTTT
v_call: TRBV24-1; d_call: .; clone_size: many; j_call: TRBJ1-2; cdr3_aa: CATSDNREGYTF; cdr3_nt: TGTGCCACCAGTGATAACCGGGAGGGCTACACCTTC
v_call: TRBV12-3/TRBV12-4; d_call: TRBD1; clone_size: many; j_call: TRBJ1-5; cdr3_aa: CASRQDREDQPQHF; cdr3_nt: TGTGCCAGCAGACAGGACAGGGAGGATCAGCCCCAGCATTTT
v_call: TRBV11-3; d_call: .; clone_size: .; j_call: TRBJ2-7; cdr3_aa: CASSRDADYEQYF; cdr3_nt: TGTGCCAGCAGCCGGGACGCAGACTACGAGCAGTACTTC
v_call: TRBV19; d_call: TRBD1; clone_size: .; j_call: TRBJ2-7; cdr3_aa: CASRNTGTGYFEQYF; cdr3_nt: TGTGCCAGTAGGAATACCGGGACAGGGTATTTCGAGCAGTACTTC
v_call: TRBV4-3; d_call: .; clone_size: .; j_call: TRBJ1-1; cdr3_aa: CASSQAPNSYEAFF; cdr3_nt: TGCGCCAGCAGCCAAGCCCCCAATTCATACGAAGCTTTCTTT
v_call: TRBV7-9; d_call: .; clone_size: .; j_call: TRBJ1-2; cdr3_aa: CASSLWQGGYTF; cdr3_nt: TGTGCCAGCAGCTTGTGGCAGGGAGGCTACACCTTC
v_call: TRBV7-6; d_call: .; clone_size: .; j_call: TRBJ2-7; cdr3_aa: CASSPRAAVTNEQYF; cdr3_nt: TGTGCCAGCTCACCACGGGCTGCCGTCACCAACGAGCAGTACTTC
v_call: TRBV12-3/TRBV12-4; d_call: .; clone_size: many; j_call: TRBJ1-6; cdr3_aa: CASSAPGPSPLHF; cdr3_nt: TGTGCCAGCAGTGCCCCGGGGCCTTCACCCCTCCACTTT
v_call: TRBV20-1; d_call: TRBD2; clone_size: .; j_call: TRBJ2-7; cdr3_aa: CSAAGTSGEDEQYF; cdr3_nt: TGCAGTGCCGCCGGGACTAGCGGAGAAGACGAGCAGTACTTC
v_call: TRBV20-1; d_call: .; clone_size: few; j_call: TRBJ2-7; cdr3_aa: CSARDLVRDPGAYEQYF; cdr3_nt: TGCAGTGCTAGAGATCTGGTCCGGGACCCCGGCGCCTACGAGCAGTACTTC
v_call: TRBV6-6; d_call: .; clone_size: .; j_call: TRBJ1-5; cdr3_aa: CASSARAFNQPQHF; cdr3_nt: TGTGCCAGCAGCGCTAGAGCTTTCAATCAGCCCCAGCATTTT
v_call: TRBV9; d_call: .; clone_size: few; j_call: TRBJ2-3; cdr3_aa: CASSLRGSFTDTQYF; cdr3_nt: TGTGCCAGCAGCCTTCGGGGCTCATTCACAGATACGCAGTATTTT
v_call: TRBV11-2; d_call: .; clone_size: many; j_call: TRBJ1-2; cdr3_aa: CASSPRAGLDGYTF; cdr3_nt: TGTGCCAGCAGCCCCCGCGCGGGGCTCGACGGCTACACCTTC
v_call: TRBV19; d_call: .; clone_size: many; j_call: TRBJ2-7; cdr3_aa: CASSMAGYYEQYF; cdr3_nt: TGTGCCAGTAGTATGGCCGGTTACTACGAGCAGTACTTC
v_call: TRBV2; d_call: TRBD1; clone_size: .; j_call: TRBJ2-7; cdr3_aa: CASSQLRDRSHEQYF; cdr3_nt: TGTGCCAGCTCACAACTCCGGGACAGGTCCCACGAGCAGTACTTC
v_call: TRBV7-2; d_call: .; clone_size: .; j_call: TRBJ2-7; cdr3_aa: CASRAQSGAHYEQYF; cdr3_nt: TGTGCCAGCAGGGCACAGTCGGGGGCGCATTACGAGCAGTACTTC
v_call: TRBV15; d_call: TRBD1; clone_size: .; j_call: TRBJ2-2; cdr3_aa: CATSNLGQGVSGELFF; cdr3_nt: TGTGCCACCAGCAACCTGGGACAGGGGGTTTCCGGGGAGCTGTTTTTT
v_call: TRBV7-9; d_call: TRBD1; clone_size: many; j_call: TRBJ1-5; cdr3_aa: CASTLTGIEQPQHF; cdr3_nt: TGTGCCAGCACCCTGACAGGGATAGAGCAGCCCCAGCATTTT
v_call: TRBV5-1; d_call: .; clone_size: many; j_call: TRBJ2-2; cdr3_aa: CASRYGGATGELFF; cdr3_nt: TGCGCCAGCAGATATGGCGGGGCCACCGGGGAGCTGTTTTTT
v_call: TRBV2; d_call: .; clone_size: few; j_call: TRBJ2-6; cdr3_aa: CASCDRTNVLTF; cdr3_nt: TGTGCCAGCTGCGACAGGACCAACGTCCTGACTTTC
v_call: TRBV2; d_call: .; clone_size: many; j_call: TRBJ2-2; cdr3_aa: CASSQRSVTGELFF; cdr3_nt: TGTGCCAGCAGCCAAAGGTCTGTTACCGGGGAGCTGTTTTTT
v_call: TRBV4-2; d_call: TRBD1; clone_size: few; j_call: TRBJ2-7; cdr3_aa: CASSQELPGQGFLYEQYF; cdr3_nt: TGTGCCAGCAGCCAAGAGTTACCGGGACAGGGATTTTTATACGAGCAGTACTTC
v_call: TRBV2; d_call: .; clone_size: few; j_call: TRBJ2-4; cdr3_aa: CASKRQKLAKNIQYF; cdr3_nt: TGTGCCAGCAAACGACAGAAACTAGCCAAAAACATTCAGTACTTC
v_call: TRBV20-1; d_call: .; clone_size: .; j_call: TRBJ2-5; cdr3_aa: CSQRVGETQYF; cdr3_nt: TGCAGTCAGAGGGTAGGCGAGACCCAGTACTTC
v_call: TRBV25-1; d_call: TRBD1; clone_size: .; j_call: TRBJ1-5; cdr3_aa: CASTNRGMGETQHF; cdr3_nt: TGTGCCAGCACTAACAGGGGAATGGGAGAGACCCAGCATTTT
v_call: TRBV10-2; d_call: .; clone_size: .; j_call: TRBJ1-2; cdr3_aa: CASSEEGRGPNYGYTF; cdr3_nt: TGCGCCAGCAGTGAGGAGGGGCGGGGGCCGAACTATGGCTACACCTTC